This T cell receptor beta chain stems from a study of blood T cell repertoires in COVID-19. Looking at the study overall: The study drew acute and convalescent COVID-19 samples from the United States, Italy and Spain.

Trimming took 1 base from V and 5 from J, leaving 12 bases between them. Germline lookup yields CDR1 LNHNV and CDR2 YYDKDF (reference sequence). The CDR3 contains 15 residues. In the original analysis: Estimation of nucleated cell counts relied on the amplification of reference gene primers. Assay used: immunoSEQ multiplex PCR; TCRdb lists only in-frame clones, some missing. The D gene and trimming were derived from the DNA, and the V and J assignments and clone size from that table. The data contain about 26,000 clones, 82% of them seen just once; the ten biggest clones take up about 2%. V is TRBV15 and J is TRBJ1-5, with D possibly matching TRBD1 (5 bases). The TCR was taken from a man older than 75 with active or convalescent COVID-19. Sequencing was done on a sample of peripheral blood. This CDR3 is CATSRAGRGDQPQHF. The CDR3 region has the DNA TGTGCCACCAGCAGAGCCGGGAGGGGAGATCAGCCCCAGCATTTT.